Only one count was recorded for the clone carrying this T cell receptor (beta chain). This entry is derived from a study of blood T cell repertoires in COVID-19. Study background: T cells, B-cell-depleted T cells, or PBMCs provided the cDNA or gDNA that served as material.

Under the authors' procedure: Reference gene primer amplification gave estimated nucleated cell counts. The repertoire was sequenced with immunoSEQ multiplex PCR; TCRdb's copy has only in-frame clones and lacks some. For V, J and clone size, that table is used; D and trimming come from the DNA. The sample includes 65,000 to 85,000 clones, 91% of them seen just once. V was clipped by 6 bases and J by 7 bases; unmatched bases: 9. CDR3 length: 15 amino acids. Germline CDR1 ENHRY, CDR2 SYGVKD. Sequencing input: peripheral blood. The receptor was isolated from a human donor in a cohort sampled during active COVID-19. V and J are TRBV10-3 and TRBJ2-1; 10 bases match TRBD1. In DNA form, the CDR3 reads TGTGCCATCAGCACGACAGGGGGCTTAATTAATGAGCAGTTCTTC. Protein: CAISTTGGLINEQFF.